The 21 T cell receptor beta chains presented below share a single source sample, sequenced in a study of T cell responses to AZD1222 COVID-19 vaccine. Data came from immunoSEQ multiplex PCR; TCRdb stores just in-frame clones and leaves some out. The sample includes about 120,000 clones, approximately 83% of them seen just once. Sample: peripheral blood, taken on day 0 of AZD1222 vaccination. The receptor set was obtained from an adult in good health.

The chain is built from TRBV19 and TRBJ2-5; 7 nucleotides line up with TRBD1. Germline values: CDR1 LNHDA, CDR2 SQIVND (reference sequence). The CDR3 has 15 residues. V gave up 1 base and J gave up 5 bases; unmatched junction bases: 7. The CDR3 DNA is TGTGCCAGTAGTATAGTCCCGACAGGGTTGGAGACCCAGTACTTC. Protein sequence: CASSIVPTGLETQYF.

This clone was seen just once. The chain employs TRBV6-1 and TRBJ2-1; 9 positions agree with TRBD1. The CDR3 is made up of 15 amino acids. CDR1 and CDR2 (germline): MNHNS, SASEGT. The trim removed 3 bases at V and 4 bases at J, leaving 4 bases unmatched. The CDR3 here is CASSDYRGRYNEQFF. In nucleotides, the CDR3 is TGTGCCAGCAGTGATTACAGGGGGCGATACAATGAGCAGTTCTTC.

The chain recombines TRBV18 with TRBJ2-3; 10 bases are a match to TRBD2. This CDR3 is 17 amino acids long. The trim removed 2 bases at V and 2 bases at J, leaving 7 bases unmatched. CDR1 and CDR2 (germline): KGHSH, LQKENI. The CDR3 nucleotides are TGTGCCAGCTCACCAGGGGGCCTAGCGGGGGACACAGATACGCAGTATTTT. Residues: CASSPGGLAGDTDTQYF.

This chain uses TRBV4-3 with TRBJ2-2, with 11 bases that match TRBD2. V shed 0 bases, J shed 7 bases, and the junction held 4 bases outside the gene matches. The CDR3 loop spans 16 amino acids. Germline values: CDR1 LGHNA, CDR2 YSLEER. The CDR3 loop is CASSQELAGVVGELFF. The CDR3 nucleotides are TGCGCCAGCAGCCAAGAACTAGCGGGAGTGGTCGGGGAGCTGTTTTTT.

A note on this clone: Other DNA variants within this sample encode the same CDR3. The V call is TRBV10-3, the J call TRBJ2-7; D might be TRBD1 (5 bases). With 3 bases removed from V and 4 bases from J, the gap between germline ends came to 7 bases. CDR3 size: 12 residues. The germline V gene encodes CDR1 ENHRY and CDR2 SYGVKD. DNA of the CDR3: TGTGCCATCAGTGACCAGGGTTACGAGCAGTACTTC. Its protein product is CAISDQGYEQYF.

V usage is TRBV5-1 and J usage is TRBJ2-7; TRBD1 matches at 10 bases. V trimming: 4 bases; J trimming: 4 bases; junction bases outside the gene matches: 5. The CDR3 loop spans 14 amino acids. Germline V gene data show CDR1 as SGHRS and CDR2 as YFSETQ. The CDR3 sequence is CASSPTGGNYEQYF. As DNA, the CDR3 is TGCGCCAGCAGCCCGACAGGGGGCAATTACGAGCAGTACTTC.

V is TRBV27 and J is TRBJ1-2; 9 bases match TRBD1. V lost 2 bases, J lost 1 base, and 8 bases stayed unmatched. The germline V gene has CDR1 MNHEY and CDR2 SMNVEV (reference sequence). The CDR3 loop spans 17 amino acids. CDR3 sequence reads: CASSLGAGTGRNYGYTF. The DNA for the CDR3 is TGTGCCAGCAGTTTAGGGGCCGGGACAGGGCGTAACTATGGCTACACCTTC.

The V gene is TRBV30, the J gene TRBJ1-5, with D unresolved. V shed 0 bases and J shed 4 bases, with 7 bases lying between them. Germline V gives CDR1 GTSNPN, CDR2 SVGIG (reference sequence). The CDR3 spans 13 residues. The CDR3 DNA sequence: TGTGCCTGGAGTGTACGACAAAATCAGCCCCAGCATTTT. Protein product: CAWSVRQNQPQHF.

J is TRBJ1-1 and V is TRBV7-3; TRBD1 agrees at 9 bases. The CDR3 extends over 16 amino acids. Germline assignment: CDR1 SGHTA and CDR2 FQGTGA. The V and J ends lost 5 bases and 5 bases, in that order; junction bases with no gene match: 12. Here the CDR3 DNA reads TGTGCCAGCAGCAGAACAGGGGGCGCCGGATGGACTGAAGCTTTCTTT. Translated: CASSRTGGAGWTEAFF. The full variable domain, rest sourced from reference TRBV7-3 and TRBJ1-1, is GAGVSQTPSNKVTEKGKYVELRCDPISGHTALYWYRQSLGQGPEFLIYFQGTGAADDSGLPNDRFFAVRPEGSVSTLKIQRTERGDSAVYLCASSRTGGAGWTEAFFGQGTRLTVV.

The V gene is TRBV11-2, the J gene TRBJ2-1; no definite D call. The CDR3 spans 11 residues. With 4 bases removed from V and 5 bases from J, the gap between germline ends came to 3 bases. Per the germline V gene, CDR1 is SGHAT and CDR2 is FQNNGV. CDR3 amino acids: CASSWNNEQFF. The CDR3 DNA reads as TGTGCCAGCAGCTGGAACAATGAGCAGTTCTTC. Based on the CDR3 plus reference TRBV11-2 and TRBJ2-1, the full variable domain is EAGVAQSPRYKIIEKRQSVAFWCNPISGHATLYWYQQILGQGPKLLIQFQNNGVVDDSQLPKDRFSAERLKGVDSTLKIQPAKLEDSAVYLCASSWNNEQFFGPGTRLTVL.

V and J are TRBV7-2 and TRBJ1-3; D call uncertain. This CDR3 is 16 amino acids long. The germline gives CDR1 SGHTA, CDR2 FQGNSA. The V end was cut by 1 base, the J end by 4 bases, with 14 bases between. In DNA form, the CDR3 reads TGTGCCAGCAGCTTAGATGCCCTTATGGGGGGAAACACCATATATTTT. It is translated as CASSLDALMGGNTIYF.

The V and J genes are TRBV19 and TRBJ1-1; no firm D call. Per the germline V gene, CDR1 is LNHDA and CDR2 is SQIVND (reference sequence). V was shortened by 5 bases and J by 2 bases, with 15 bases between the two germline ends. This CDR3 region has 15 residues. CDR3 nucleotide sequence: TGTGCCAGTAGTCTAGGACGGGCTGGAAACACTGAAGCTTTCTTT. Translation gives CASSLGRAGNTEAFF. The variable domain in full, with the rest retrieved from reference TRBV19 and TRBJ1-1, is DGGITQSPKYLFRKEGQNVTLSCEQNLNHDAMYWYRQDPGQGLRLIYYSQIVNDFQKGDIAEGYSVSREKKESFPLTVTSAQKNPTAFYLCASSLGRAGNTEAFFGQGTRLTVV.

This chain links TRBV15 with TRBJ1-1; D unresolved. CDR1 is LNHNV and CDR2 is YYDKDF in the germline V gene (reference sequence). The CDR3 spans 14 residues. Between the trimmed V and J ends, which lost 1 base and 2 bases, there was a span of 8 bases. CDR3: CATSRGRFNTEAFF. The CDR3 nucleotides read TGTGCCACCAGCAGAGGTAGGTTTAACACTGAAGCTTTCTTT.

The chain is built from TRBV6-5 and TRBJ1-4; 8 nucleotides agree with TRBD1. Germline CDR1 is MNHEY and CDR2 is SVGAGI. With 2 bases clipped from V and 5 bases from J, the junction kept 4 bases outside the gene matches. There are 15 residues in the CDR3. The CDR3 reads CASSYTTGENEKLFF. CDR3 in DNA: TGTGCCAGCAGTTACACGACAGGGGAGAATGAAAAACTGTTTTTT.

The CDR3 nucleotides read TGTGCCATCAGTGGACAGGGGGCTGGCAATCAGCCCCAGCATTTT. This gives the protein CAISGQGAGNQPQHF. The gene calls are TRBV10-3 and TRBJ1-5; 10 bases agree with TRBD1. CDR1 is ENHRY, CDR2 SYGVKD, per germline. The CDR3 totals 15 residues. Germline trimming cut 4 bases from V and 2 bases from J; bases unmatched to any gene: 2.

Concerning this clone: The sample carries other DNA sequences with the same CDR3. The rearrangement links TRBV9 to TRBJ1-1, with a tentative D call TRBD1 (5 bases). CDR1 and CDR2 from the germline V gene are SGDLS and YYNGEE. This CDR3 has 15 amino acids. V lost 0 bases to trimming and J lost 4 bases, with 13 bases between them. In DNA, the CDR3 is TGTGCCAGCAGCGTAGCTGGGCAGGGAGGCACTGAAGCTTTCTTT. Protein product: CASSVAGQGGTEAFF.

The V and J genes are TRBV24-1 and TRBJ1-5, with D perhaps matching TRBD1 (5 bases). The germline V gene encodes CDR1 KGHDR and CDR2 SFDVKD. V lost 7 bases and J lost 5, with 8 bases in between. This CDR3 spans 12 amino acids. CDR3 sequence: CATSREDQPQHF. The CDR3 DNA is TGTGCCACCAGCAGGGAAGATCAGCCCCAGCATTTT.

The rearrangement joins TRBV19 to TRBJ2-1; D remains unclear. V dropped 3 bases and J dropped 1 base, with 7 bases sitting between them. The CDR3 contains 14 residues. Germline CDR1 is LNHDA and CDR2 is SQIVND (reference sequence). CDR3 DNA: TGTGCCAGTAGTATGGTGGGGTCCTACAATGAGCAGTTCTTC. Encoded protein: CASSMVGSYNEQFF.

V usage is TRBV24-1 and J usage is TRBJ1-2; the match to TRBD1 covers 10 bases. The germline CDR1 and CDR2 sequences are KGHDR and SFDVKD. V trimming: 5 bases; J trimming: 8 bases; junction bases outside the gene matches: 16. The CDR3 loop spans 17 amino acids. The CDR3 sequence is CATSVSPGTGAGSGYTF. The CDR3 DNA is TGTGCCACCAGTGTCAGTCCCGGGACAGGGGCCGGGAGCGGCTACACCTTC.

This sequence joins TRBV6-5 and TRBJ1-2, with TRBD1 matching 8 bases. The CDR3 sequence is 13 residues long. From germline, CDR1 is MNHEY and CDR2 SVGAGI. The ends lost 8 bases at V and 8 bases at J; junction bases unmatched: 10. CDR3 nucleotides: TGTGCCAGCGGTACAGGGGGGAAGGGAGGCTACACCTTC. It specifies CASGTGGKGGYTF.

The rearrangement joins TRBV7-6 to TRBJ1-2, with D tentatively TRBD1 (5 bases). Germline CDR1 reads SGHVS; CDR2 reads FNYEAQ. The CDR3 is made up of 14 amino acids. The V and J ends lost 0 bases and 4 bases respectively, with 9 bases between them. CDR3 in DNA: TGTGCCAGCAGCTTAGCGGGGGAGACCTATGGCTACACCTTC. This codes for CASSLAGETYGYTF.